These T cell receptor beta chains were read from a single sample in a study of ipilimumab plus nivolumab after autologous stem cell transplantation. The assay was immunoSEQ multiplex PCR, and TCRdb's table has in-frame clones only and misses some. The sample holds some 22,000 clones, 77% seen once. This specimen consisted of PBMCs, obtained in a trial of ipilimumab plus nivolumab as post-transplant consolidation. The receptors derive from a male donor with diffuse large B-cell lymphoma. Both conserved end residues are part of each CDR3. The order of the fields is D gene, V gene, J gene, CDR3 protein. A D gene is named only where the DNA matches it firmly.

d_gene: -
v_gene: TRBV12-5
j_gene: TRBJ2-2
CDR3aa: CASGPGTVTKGRSGELFF

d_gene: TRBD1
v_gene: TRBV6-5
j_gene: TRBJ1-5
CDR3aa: CASRLTGPGQPQHF

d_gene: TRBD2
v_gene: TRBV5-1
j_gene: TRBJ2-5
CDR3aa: CASSLDIAGGQETQYF

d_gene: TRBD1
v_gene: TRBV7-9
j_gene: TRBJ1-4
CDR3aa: CASSWGQGNEKLFF

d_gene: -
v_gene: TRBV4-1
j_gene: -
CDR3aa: CASSPGPAPYEQYF

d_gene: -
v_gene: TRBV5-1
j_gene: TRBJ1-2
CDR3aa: CASRPYTGPGGEDYTF

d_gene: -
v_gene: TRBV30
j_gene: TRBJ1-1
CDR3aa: CAWGREFAEAFF

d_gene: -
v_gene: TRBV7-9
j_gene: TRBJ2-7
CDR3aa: CASSSRRDVVEQYF

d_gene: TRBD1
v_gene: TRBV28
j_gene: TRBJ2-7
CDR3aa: CASSSLQGAGYEQYF

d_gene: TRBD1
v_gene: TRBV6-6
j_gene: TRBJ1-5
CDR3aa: CASSRTGLLSNQPQHF

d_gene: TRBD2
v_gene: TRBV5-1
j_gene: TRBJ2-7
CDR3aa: CASSLASGGYEQYF

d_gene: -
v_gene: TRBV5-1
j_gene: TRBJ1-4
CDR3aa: CASSSQGGTTNEKLFF

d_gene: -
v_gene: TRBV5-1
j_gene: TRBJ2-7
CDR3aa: CASKGEYEQYF

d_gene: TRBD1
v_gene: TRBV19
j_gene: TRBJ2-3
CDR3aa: CASSRVSGTGGSTDTQYF

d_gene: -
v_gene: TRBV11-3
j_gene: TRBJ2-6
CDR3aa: CASSLVWRGPGANVLTF

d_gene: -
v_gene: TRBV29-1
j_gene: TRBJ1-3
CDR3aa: CSVVQGNTIYF

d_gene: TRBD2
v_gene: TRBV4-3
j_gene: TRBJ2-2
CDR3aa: CASSQGTSGGAGELFF

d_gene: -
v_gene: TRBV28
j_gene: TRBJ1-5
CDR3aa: CASIEGGSQPQHF

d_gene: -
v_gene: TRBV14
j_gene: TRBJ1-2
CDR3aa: CASSQTTGNDPYGYTF

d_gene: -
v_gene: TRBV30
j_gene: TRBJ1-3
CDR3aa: CASILSAGNTIYF

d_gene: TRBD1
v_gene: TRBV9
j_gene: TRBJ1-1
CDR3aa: CASSESRTGTEAFF

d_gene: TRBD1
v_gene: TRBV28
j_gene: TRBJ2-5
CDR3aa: CASSPSGGREQYF

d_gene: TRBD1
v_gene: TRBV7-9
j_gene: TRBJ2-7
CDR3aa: CASSSRDRGPYEQYF

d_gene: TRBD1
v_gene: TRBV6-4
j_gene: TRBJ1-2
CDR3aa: CASSQDRDLGYTF

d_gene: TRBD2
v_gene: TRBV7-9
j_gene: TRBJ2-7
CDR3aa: CASSLAGGAAHYEQYF

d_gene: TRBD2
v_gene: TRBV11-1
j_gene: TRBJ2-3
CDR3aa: CASSSTSASTDTQYF

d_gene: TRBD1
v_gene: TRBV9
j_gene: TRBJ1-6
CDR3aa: CASSAGDRGNSPLHF

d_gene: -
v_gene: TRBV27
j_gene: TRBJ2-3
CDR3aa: CASSSRTGTDTQYF

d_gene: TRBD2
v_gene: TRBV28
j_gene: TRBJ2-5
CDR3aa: CASSLYPSGGYQETQYF

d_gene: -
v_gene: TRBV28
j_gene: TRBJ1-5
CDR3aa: CASSLYRGQPQHF

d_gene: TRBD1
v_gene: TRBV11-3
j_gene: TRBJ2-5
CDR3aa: CASSLGQGQKETQYF

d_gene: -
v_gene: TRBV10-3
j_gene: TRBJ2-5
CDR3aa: CAMGTPQETQYF

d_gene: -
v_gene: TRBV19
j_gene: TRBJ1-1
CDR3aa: CASSMAGQTEAFF

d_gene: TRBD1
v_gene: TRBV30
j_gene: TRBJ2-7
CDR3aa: CAWSRTGVIYEQYF

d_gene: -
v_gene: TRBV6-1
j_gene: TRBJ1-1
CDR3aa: CASSDRSAEAFF

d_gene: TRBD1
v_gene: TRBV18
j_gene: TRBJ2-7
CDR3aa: CASSLRTGNYEQYF

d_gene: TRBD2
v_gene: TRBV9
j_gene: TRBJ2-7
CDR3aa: CASSEGGSPYEQYF

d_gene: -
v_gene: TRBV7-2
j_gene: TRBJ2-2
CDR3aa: CASSSPNTGELFF

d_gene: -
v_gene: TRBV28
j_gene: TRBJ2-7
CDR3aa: CASGRQSSYEQYF

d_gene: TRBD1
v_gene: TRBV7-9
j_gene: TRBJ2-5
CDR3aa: CASSLGGTGRETQYF

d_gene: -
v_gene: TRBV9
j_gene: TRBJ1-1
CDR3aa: CASSALGENEAFF

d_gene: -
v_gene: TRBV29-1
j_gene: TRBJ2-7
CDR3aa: CSVKLNTYEQYF

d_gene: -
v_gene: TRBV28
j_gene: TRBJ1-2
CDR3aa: CASSLGGGRGYTF

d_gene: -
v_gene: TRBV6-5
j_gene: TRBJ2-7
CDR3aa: CASSYLRSGDEQYF

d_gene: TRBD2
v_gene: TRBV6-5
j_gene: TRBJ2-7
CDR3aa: CASSNLAGGLYEQYF

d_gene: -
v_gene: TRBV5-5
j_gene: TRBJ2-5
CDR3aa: CASSRELPQETQYF

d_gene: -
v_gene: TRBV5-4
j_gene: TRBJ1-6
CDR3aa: CASSLGGRSYNSPLHF

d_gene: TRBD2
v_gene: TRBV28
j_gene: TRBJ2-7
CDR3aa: CASSSQGLASYEQYF

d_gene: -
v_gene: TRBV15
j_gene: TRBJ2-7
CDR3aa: CATSRDGAGPYEQYF

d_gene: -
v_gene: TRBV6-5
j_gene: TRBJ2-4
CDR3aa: CASSYSGTPNIQYF